This T cell receptor (beta chain) was recorded in a study of T-cell memory formation after mild COVID-19. A note on this clonotype: Its antigen is not known.

Regarding the study as a whole: Second-wave clones that peaked on day 37 lacked confirmed SARS-CoV-2 specificity. Contracting CD8+ clones were enriched in EMRA, CD4+ mainly in CM and EM.

5'RACE primed at constant segments yielded TCR alpha and TCR beta cDNA libraries bearing sample barcodes and UMIs. TCRdb reanalysed the 5' RACE reads using MiXCR and keeps one entry per CDR3 protein. The sample carries 540,000 or so distinct CDR3 sequences, about a fifth recorded once. The origin of this receptor is an adult woman who had mild COVID-19 (a few samples of this study predate the infection). Cell type and time point are not known. Sample: PBMCs or a T cell subset sorted from them (not recorded which).

For the CDR3, the DNA is TGTGCCAGCAGTATGGGCGGCGACTATGGCTACACCTTC. It specifies CASSMGGDYGYTF. The V call is TRBV27, the J call TRBJ1-2; D remains unclear. V lost 5 bases and J 3 bases, leaving 10 bases between the germline ends. Germline lookup yields CDR1 MNHEY and CDR2 SMNVEV (reference sequence). The CDR3 totals 13 residues.